The 17 T cell receptor beta chains given below trace back to one sample, sequenced in a study of blood T cell repertoires in COVID-19. Clones were read by immunoSEQ multiplex PCR, and TCRdb kept only the in-frame ones, dropping some. The sample lists 200,000 to 300,000 clones, about 87% seen once, with about 4% in the top ten. Sequenced: peripheral blood. These receptors originate from a woman in her thirties or forties with acute or convalescent COVID-19.

This clone appeared a single time. This chain connects TRBV29-1 to TRBJ2-5; 11 bases are a match to TRBD1. The CDR3 sequence is 14 residues long. The V gene's germline CDR1 is SQVTM and CDR2 ANQGSEA. V was pared by 4 bases and J by 4 bases, with 5 bases of the junction left unmatched. The CDR3 DNA sequence: TGCAGCGTTGCCCGGGACAGGGGGAGAGAGACCCAGTACTTC. Residues: CSVARDRGRETQYF.

This rearrangement joins TRBV3-1 (or the pseudogene TRBV3-2) to TRBJ1-1; D is unresolved. V dropped 0 bases and J dropped 5 bases, with 10 bases sitting between them. The V gene's germline CDR1 is LGHDT and CDR2 YNNKEL (reference sequence). The CDR3 contains 14 residues. The CDR3 DNA follows: TGTGCCAGCAGCCAAGACCGGCGGAGGACTGAAGCTTTCTTT. It is translated as CASSQDRRRTEAFF.

The gene calls are TRBV6-2 or TRBV6-3 and TRBJ1-6; maybe TRBD1 (6 bases). The CDR3 has 18 amino acids. CDR1 and CDR2 (germline): MNHEY, SVGEGT. V was shortened by 6 bases and J by 7 bases, with 25 bases between the two germline ends. The CDR3 loop reads CASRPMSIGQRENSPLHF. Written as DNA, the CDR3 is TGTGCCAGCAGACCTATGTCGATCGGACAGAGGGAGAATTCACCCCTCCACTTT.

This clone showed up just once. The chain has TRBV10-1 and TRBJ1-4, with D possibly matching TRBD1 (6 bases). Germline CDR1 is WNHNN and CDR2 is SYGVQD (reference sequence). Deletions cut 3 bases from V and 4 bases from J, with 15 bases between. The CDR3 sequence is 16 residues long. The CDR3, as DNA: TGCGCCAGCAGTGATACCCGGACAGCGGATAATGAAAAACTGTTTTTT. This sequence encodes CASSDTRTADNEKLFF.

The chain carries TRBV6-5 and TRBJ1-4; 9 nucleotides agree with TRBD1. V dropped 5 bases and J dropped 7; count of bases not matched to a gene: 5. The CDR3 is 14 residues long. Looked up from germline, CDR1 is MNHEY and CDR2 is SVGAGI. The CDR3 DNA reads as TGTGCCAGCAGTCGGGACAGGGTGGGTGAAAAACTGTTTTTT. Translating gives CASSRDRVGEKLFF.

CDR3 sequence: CASSGWTGGRNGYTF. As DNA, the CDR3 is TGTGCCAGCAGCGGATGGACAGGGGGCAGGAATGGCTACACCTTC. The gene calls are TRBV7-2 and TRBJ1-2; TRBD1 aligns across 11 bases. Per the germline V gene, CDR1 is SGHTA and CDR2 is FQGNSA. This CDR3 has 15 amino acids. Losses at the gene ends were 5 bases for V and 6 bases for J; bases not matched to a gene: 8.

Comments on this clone: The sample holds other DNA sequences that translate to the same CDR3. The chain couples TRBV12-3 or TRBV12-4 to TRBJ1-1; D is unresolved. V lost 5 bases to trimming and J lost 1 base, with 5 bases between them. The CDR3 covers 12 residues. The CDR3 nucleotides read TGTGCCAGCAGTGATAGGAACACTGAAGCTTTCTTT. Amino acid sequence: CASSDRNTEAFF.

V usage is TRBV7-6 and J usage is TRBJ1-2, with 12 bases identical to TRBD1. The length of the CDR3 is 16 residues. Germline lookup yields CDR1 SGHVS and CDR2 FNYEAQ. The V segment lost 5 bases and the J segment 4 bases; nucleotides outside the gene matches: 8. In DNA, the CDR3 is TGTGCCAGCAGCCCGGGGACAGGGGGCGGGGGCTATGGCTACACCTTC. It codes for CASSPGTGGGGYGYTF.

This clone is a singleton in its sample. The V and J genes are TRBV18 and TRBJ1-1, with D possibly being TRBD1 (6 bases). CDR1 and CDR2 from the germline V gene are KGHSH and LQKENI. V lost 2 bases to trimming and J lost 5 bases, with 27 bases between them. The CDR3 consists of 19 residues. For the CDR3, the DNA is TGTGCCAGCTCACCAAGGGCTCAGCCTGGGGGGGGCGCGGATACTGAAGCTTTCTTT. Translation gives CASSPRAQPGGGADTEAFF.

A few counts support this clone. This rearrangement joins TRBV4-2 to TRBJ2-2, with TRBD1 matching 10 bases. V lost 3 bases to trimming and J lost 4 bases; unmatched junction nucleotides: 5. The CDR3 consists of 16 residues. CDR1 and CDR2 from the germline V gene are LGHNA and YNFKEQ. CDR3 region: CASSHTGTGATGELFF. CDR3 in DNA: TGTGCCAGCAGCCATACCGGGACAGGGGCCACCGGGGAGCTGTTTTTT.

The chain uses TRBV19 and TRBJ1-5; the match to TRBD1 covers 8 bases. The CDR3 has 15 residues. CDR1 is LNHDA and CDR2 is SQIVND in the germline V gene (reference sequence). With V trimmed by 1 base and J by 6 bases, 5 bases remained unmatched. The CDR3 sequence: CASSIAGGAGQPQHF. CDR3 bases: TGTGCCAGTAGTATAGCAGGGGGCGCTGGTCAGCCCCAGCATTTT.

This chain joins TRBV5-6 and TRBJ2-2; TRBD1 is a possible D gene (5 bases). V was pared by 1 base and J by 1 base, with 8 bases between. Per the germline V gene, CDR1 is SGHDT and CDR2 is YYEEEE. The CDR3 contains 15 residues. The CDR3 is CASSLWGKNTGELFF. CDR3 coding DNA: TGTGCCAGCAGCTTGTGGGGCAAGAACACCGGGGAGCTGTTTTTT.

Details on this clone: Within the sample, other DNA sequences also encode this same CDR3. The chain has TRBV12-3 or TRBV12-4 and TRBJ1-2, with D possibly being TRBD1 (6 bases). V gave up 6 bases and J gave up 3 bases, with 11 bases separating them. The CDR3 extends over 13 amino acids. The CDR3 DNA is TGTGCCAGCAGCCTAGGGGGGGACTATGGCTACACCTTC. This encodes CASSLGGDYGYTF.

This clone was detected once. This same CDR3 is encoded by further DNA sequences in the sample. The chain carries TRBV5-6 and TRBJ2-1, with TRBD1 matching 7 bases. Trimming at V came to 5 bases and at J to 7 bases, leaving 3 bases not matched to a gene. The CDR3 contains 12 residues. Germline V gives CDR1 SGHDT, CDR2 YYEEEE. The CDR3 loop reads CASSPGGNEQFF. The DNA of the CDR3 is TGTGCCAGCAGTCCAGGGGGTAATGAGCAGTTCTTC.

This chain connects TRBV5-6 to TRBJ1-6, with 7 bases identical to TRBD1. With 2 bases clipped from V and 8 bases from J, the junction kept 19 bases outside the gene matches. CDR1 is SGHDT and CDR2 is YYEEEE in the germline V gene. This CDR3 is 19 amino acids long. CDR3 in amino acids: CASSFKFRDRTGSYSPLHF. For the CDR3, the DNA is TGTGCCAGCAGCTTTAAATTTCGGGATCGGACAGGCTCTTATTCACCCCTCCACTTT.

CDR3 sequence reads: CASSHGSYEQYV. For the CDR3, the DNA is TGTGCCAGCAGCCACGGGTCGTACGAGCAGTACGTC. The chain uses TRBV11-2 and TRBJ2-7; D not resolved. The CDR3 is 12 residues long. Germline CDR1 reads SGHAT; CDR2 reads FQNNGV. Trimming stripped 5 bases from V and 4 bases from J, with 9 bases between.

This clone occurred once. In DNA, the CDR3 is TGTGCCAGCAGCTTGACCGGCACCGGGGAGCTGTTTTTT. This encodes CASSLTGTGELFF. This rearrangement joins TRBV5-4 to TRBJ2-2; no clear D gene. CDR3 size: 13 residues. Germline CDR1 is SGHNT and CDR2 is YYREEE (reference sequence). The V end lost 1 base, the J end lost 4 bases, and 5 bases lay between the germline ends.